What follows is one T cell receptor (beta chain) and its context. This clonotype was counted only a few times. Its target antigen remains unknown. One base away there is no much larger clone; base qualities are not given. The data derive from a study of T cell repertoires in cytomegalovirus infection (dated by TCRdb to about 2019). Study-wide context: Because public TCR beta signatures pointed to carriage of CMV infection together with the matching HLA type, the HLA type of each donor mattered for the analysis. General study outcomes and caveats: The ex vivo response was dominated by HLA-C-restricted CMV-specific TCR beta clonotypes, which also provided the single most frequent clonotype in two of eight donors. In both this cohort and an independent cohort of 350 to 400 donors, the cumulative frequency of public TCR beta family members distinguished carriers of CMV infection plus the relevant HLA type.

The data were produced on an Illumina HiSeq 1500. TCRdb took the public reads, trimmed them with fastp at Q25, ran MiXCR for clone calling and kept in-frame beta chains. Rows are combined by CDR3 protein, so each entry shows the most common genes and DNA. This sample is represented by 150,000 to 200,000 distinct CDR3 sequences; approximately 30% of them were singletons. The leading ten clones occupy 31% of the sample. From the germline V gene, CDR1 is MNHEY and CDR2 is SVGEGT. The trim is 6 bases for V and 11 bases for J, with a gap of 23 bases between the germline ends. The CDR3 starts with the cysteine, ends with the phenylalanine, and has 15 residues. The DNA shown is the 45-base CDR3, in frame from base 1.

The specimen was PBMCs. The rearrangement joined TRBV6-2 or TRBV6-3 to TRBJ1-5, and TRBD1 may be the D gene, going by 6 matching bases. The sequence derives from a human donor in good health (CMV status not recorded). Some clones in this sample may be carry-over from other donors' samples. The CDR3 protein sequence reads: CASRTQWGPSMAQHF. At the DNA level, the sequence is TGTGCCAGCAGAACCCAGTGGGGGCCCTCGATGGCCCAGCATTTT.